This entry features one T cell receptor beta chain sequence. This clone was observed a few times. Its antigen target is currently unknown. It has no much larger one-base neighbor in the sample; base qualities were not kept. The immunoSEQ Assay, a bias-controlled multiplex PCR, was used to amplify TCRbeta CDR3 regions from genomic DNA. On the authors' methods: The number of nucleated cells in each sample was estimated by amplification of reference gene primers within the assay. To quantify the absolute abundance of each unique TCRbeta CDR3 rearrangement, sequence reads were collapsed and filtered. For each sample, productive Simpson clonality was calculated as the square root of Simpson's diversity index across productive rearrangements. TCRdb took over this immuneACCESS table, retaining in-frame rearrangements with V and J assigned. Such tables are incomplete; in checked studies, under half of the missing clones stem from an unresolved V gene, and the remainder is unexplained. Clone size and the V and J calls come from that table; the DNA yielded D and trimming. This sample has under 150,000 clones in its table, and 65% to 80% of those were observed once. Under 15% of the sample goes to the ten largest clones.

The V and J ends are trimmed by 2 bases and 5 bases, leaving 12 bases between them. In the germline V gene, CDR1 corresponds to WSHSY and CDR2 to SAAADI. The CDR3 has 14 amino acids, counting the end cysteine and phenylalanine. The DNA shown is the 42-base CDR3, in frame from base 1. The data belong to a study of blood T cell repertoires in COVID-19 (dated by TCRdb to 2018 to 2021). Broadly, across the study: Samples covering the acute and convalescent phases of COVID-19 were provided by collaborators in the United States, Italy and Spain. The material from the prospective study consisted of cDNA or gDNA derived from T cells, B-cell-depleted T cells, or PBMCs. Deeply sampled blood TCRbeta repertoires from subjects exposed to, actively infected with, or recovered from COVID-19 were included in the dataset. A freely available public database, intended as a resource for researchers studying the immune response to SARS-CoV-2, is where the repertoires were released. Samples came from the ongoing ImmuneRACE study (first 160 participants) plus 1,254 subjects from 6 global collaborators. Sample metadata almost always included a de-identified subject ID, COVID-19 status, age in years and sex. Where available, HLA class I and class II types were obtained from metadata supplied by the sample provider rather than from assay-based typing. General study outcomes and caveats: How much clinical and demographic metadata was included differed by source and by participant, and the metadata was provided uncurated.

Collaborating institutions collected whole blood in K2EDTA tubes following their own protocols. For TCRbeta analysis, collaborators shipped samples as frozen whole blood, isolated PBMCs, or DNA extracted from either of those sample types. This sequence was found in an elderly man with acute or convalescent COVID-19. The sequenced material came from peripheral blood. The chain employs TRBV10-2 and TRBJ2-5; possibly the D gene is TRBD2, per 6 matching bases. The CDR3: CASSEPGLSETQYF. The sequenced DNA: TGCGCCAGCAGTGAGCCGGGACTCTCGGAGACCCAGTACTTC.